What follows are 16 T cell receptor beta chains derived from one specimen sequenced in a study of T cell repertoires in MIS-A myocarditis. Here immunoSEQ multiplex PCR was the method, and the copy in TCRdb shows in-frame clones only, minus some. The sample gives 11,000 or so clones, 83% of which show up once; over 25% is in the top ten. Sequencing was carried out using right ventricle heart tissue obtained at autopsy. The receptors were sampled from a man aged 18 to 35 with fulminant myocarditis from multisystem inflammatory syndrome in adults (MIS-A) after COVID-19.

This chain joins TRBV10-3 and TRBJ1-2; 8 bases line up with TRBD1. Germline V gene data show CDR1 as ENHRY and CDR2 as SYGVKD. The CDR3 covers 13 residues. Losses at the gene ends were 10 bases for V and 5 bases for J; bases not matched to a gene: 9. This chain's CDR3 is CATIGQGVYGYTF. The CDR3 DNA follows: TGTGCCACCATAGGACAGGGTGTTTATGGCTACACCTTC.

This chain links TRBV6-5 with TRBJ1-1; a possible D gene is TRBD1 (5 bases). Germline-derived CDR1 and CDR2 are MNHEY and SVGAGI. The V end was cut by 8 bases, the J end by 4 bases, with 14 bases between. The CDR3 length is 13 residues. Here the CDR3 reads CASCRGLGTEAFF. The CDR3 region has the DNA TGTGCCAGCTGTAGGGGTTTAGGCACTGAAGCTTTCTTT.

This clone was seen just once. The chain has TRBV27 and TRBJ2-7; D is ambiguous. The germline V gene has CDR1 MNHEY and CDR2 SMNVEV (reference sequence). V was clipped by 9 bases and J by 5 bases, with 14 bases between them. The CDR3 totals 12 residues. CDR3 bases: TGTGCCAGTTGGCGTCGGCCCGACGAGCAGTACTTC. Translated, it gives CASWRRPDEQYF.

This chain connects TRBV6-5 to TRBJ1-6, with 8 bases lining up with TRBD1. With V trimmed by 5 bases and J by 16 bases, 7 bases remained unmatched. The germline CDR1 and CDR2 sequences are MNHEY and SVGAGI. This CDR3 has 12 amino acids. The CDR3 DNA follows: TGTGCCAGCAGTCGACAGGGGACTAATCTCCACTTT. It encodes CASSRQGTNLHF.

This chain links TRBV19 with TRBJ1-1; no definite D call. This CDR3 has 14 amino acids. Trimming took 3 bases from V and 3 from J, leaving 11 bases between them. From germline, CDR1 is LNHDA and CDR2 SQIVND (reference sequence). This CDR3 reads CASSIYWRDTEAFF. CDR3 bases: TGTGCCAGTAGTATCTATTGGCGGGACACTGAAGCTTTCTTT.

This rearrangement joins TRBV6-5 to TRBJ1-3; D ambiguous. Trimming removed 9 bases at V and 1 base at J, with 16 bases between. This CDR3 region has 15 residues. CDR1 and CDR2 (germline): MNHEY, SVGAGI. The CDR3 region is CASEVQVASGNTIYF. CDR3 sequence (DNA): TGTGCCAGTGAGGTCCAGGTCGCATCTGGAAACACCATATATTTT.

The V and J genes are TRBV5-6 and TRBJ2-1; a weak D match, TRBD1 (6 bases). Germline assignment: CDR1 SGHDT and CDR2 YYEEEE. The CDR3 sequence is 15 residues long. V dropped 2 bases and J dropped 8 bases, with 17 bases sitting between them. CDR3 residues: CASSLMYNRADEQFF. CDR3 DNA: TGTGCCAGCAGCTTAATGTATAACAGGGCCGATGAGCAGTTCTTC.

The chain links TRBV5-1 to TRBJ2-5; D tentatively reads TRBD1 or TRBD2 (6 bases each). This CDR3 comprises 15 residues. CDR1 is SGHRS, CDR2 YFSETQ, per germline. Trimming took 0 bases from V and 2 from J, leaving 11 bases between them. The CDR3 sequence: CASSLEGGWQETQYF. In DNA, the CDR3 is TGCGCCAGCAGCTTGGAAGGGGGGTGGCAAGAGACCCAGTACTTC.

The chain combines TRBV4-2 with TRBJ2-7; no clear D gene. CDR3 length equals 16 residues. Trimming pared 1 base from V and 3 bases from J, leaving 16 bases between. CDR1 is LGHNA and CDR2 is YNFKEQ in the germline V gene. The CDR3 loop reads CASSQAGPGLDYEQYF. The DNA of the CDR3 is TGTGCCAGCAGCCAAGCGGGCCCGGGCCTCGACTACGAGCAGTACTTC.

The genes are TRBV2 and TRBJ1-4; TRBD1 might be the D (6 bases). Trimming shortened V by 4 bases and J by 5 bases, and 11 bases separated the two germline ends. Germline V CDR1 and CDR2: SNHLY, FYNNEI. The CDR3 covers 14 residues. Here the CDR3 DNA reads TGTGCCAGCAGTGGGCCAGGGGCAAATGAAAAACTGTTTTTT. It is translated as CASSGPGANEKLFF.

The chain employs TRBV10-1 and TRBJ1-1; D gene ambiguous. CDR1 and CDR2 from the germline V gene are WNHNN and SYGVQD (reference sequence). V dropped 2 bases and J dropped 0 bases, with 4 bases sitting between them. CDR3 length: 13 amino acids. In DNA form, the CDR3 reads TGCGCCAGCAGTGAGAATTTGAACACTGAAGCTTTCTTT. It is translated as CASSENLNTEAFF.

Only a few counts were recorded for this clone. The chain recombines TRBV4-1 with TRBJ2-7, with 7 bases matching TRBD2. Trimming at V came to 4 bases and at J to 2 bases, leaving 11 bases not matched to a gene. Per the germline V gene, CDR1 is MGHRA and CDR2 is YSYEKL. The CDR3 totals 16 residues. CDR3: CASSPKSGTATYEQYF. DNA of the CDR3: TGCGCCAGCAGCCCAAAGAGCGGGACTGCGACCTACGAGCAGTACTTC.

J is TRBJ1-4 and V is TRBV10-3, with D perhaps matching TRBD1 (5 bases). Germline V gives CDR1 ENHRY, CDR2 SYGVKD. V was pared by 3 bases and J by 0 bases, with 11 bases between. This CDR3 has 16 residues. This CDR3 is CAISDVDKTTNEKLFF. In nucleotides, the CDR3 is TGTGCCATCAGTGATGTGGACAAAACAACTAATGAAAAACTGTTTTTT.

This chain joins TRBV10-3 and TRBJ1-6, with D possibly TRBD1 on 5 matching bases. The CDR3 has 15 amino acids. Per germline, CDR1 ENHRY and CDR2 SYGVKD. The V end was cut by 3 bases, the J end by 7 bases, with 13 bases between. CDR3 nucleotide sequence: TGTGCCATCAGTGAACTACAGGCTCGAAATTCACCCCTCCACTTT. Protein sequence: CAISELQARNSPLHF.

A few counts support this clone. The chain uses TRBV6-2 or TRBV6-3 and TRBJ1-1; no firm D call. The CDR3 covers 15 residues. Per the germline V gene, CDR1 is MNHEY and CDR2 is SVGEGT. V gave up 0 bases and J gave up 0 bases, with 8 bases separating them. The DNA of the CDR3 is TGTGCCAGCAGTTACTCAGGCCTATTGAACACTGAAGCTTTCTTT. Translated, it gives CASSYSGLLNTEAFF.

The rearrangement uses TRBV7-2 and TRBJ2-3; no reliable D call. CDR1 is SGHTA and CDR2 is FQGNSA in the germline V gene. V lost 3 bases and J lost 3, with 7 bases in between. The CDR3 has 13 amino acids. CDR3 in DNA: TGTGCCAGCAGCTTCTCTAGGACAGATACGCAGTATTTT. Residues: CASSFSRTDTQYF. Combining the CDR3 with reference TRBV7-2 and TRBJ2-3 gives the whole variable domain GAGVSQSPSNKVTEKGKDVELRCDPISGHTALYWYRQSLGQGLEFLIYFQGNSAPDKSGLPSDRFSAERTGGSVSTLTIQRTQQEDSAVYLCASSFSRTDTQYFGPGTRLTVL.